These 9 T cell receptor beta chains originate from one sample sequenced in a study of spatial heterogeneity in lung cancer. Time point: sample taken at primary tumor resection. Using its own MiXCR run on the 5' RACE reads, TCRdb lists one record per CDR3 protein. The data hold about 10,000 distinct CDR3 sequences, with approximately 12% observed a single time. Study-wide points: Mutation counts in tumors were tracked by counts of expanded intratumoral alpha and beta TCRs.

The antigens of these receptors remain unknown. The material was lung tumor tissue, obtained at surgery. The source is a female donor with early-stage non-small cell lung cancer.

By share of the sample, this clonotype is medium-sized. The chain's CDR3 is CASSIYTGPNQPQHF. The CDR3 nucleotides read TGTGCCAGTAGTATCTATACCGGGCCCAATCAGCCCCAGCATTTT. The rearrangement joins TRBV19 to TRBJ1-5; D is ambiguous. Germline V CDR1 and CDR2: LNHDA, SQIVND (reference sequence). V was clipped by 3 bases and J by 3 bases, with 12 bases between them. This CDR3 region has 15 residues.

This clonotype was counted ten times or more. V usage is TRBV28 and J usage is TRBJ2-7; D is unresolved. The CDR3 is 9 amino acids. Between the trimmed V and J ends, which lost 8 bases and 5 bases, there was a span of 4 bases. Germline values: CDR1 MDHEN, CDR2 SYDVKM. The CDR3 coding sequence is TGTGCCAGCGGCGACGAGCAGTACTTC. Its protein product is CASGDEQYF.

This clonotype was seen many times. DNA of the CDR3: TGTGCCAGCTCACCCGGGGCCGGGGAGCTGTTTTTT. Amino acid sequence: CASSPGAGELFF. This chain uses TRBV18 with TRBJ2-2; D is perhaps TRBD2 (5 bases). The CDR3 contains 12 residues. Trimming took off 3 bases at V and 6 bases at J, with 5 bases between the two ends. Germline loops: CDR1 KGHSH, CDR2 LQKENI. Complete variable domain (other parts from reference TRBV18 and TRBJ2-2): NAGVMQNPRHLVRRRGQEARLRCSPMKGHSHVYWYRQLPEEGLKFMVYLQKENIIDESGMPKERFSAEFPKEGPSILRIQQVVRGDSAAYFCASSPGAGELFFGEGSRLTVL.

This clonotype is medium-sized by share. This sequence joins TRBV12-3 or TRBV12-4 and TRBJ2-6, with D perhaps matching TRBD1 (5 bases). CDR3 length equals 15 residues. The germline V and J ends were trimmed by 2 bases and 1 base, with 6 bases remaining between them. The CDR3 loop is CASSLRGSGANVLTF. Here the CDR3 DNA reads TGTGCCAGCAGTTTAAGGGGATCTGGGGCCAACGTCCTGACTTTC.

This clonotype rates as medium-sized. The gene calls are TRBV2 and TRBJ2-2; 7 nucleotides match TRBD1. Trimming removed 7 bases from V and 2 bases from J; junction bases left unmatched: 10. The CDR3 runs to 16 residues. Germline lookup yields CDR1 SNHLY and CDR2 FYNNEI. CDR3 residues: CASKGAGGLNTGELFF. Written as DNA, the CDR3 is TGTGCCAGCAAGGGGGCCGGAGGACTCAACACCGGGGAGCTGTTTTTT. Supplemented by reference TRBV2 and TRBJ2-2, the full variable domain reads EPEVTQTPSHQVTQMGQEVILRCVPISNHLYFYWYRQILGQKVEFLVSFYNNEISEKSEIFDDQFSVERPDGSNFTLKIRSTKLEDSAMYFCASKGAGGLNTGELFFGEGSRLTVL.

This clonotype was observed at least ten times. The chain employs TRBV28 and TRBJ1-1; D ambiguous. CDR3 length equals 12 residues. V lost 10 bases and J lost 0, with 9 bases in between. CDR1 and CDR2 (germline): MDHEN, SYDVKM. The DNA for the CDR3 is TGTGCCACTGGCACGATGAACACTGAAGCTTTCTTT. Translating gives CATGTMNTEAFF.

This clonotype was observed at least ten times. This CDR3 reads CASSLEPNTDTQYF. The CDR3 DNA sequence: TGTGCCAGCAGCCTTGAACCAAACACAGATACGCAGTATTTT. The V and J genes are TRBV7-9 and TRBJ2-3; D is unresolved. The CDR3 extends over 14 amino acids. Germline V gives CDR1 SEHNR, CDR2 FQNEAQ (reference sequence). Trimming removed 5 bases at V and 2 bases at J, with 11 bases between.

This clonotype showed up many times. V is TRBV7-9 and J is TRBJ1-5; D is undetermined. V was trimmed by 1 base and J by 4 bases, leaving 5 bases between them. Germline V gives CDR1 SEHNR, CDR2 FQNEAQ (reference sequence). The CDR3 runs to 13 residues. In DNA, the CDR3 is TGTGCCAGCAGCTTAGACACAAATCAGCCCCAGCATTTT. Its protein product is CASSLDTNQPQHF.

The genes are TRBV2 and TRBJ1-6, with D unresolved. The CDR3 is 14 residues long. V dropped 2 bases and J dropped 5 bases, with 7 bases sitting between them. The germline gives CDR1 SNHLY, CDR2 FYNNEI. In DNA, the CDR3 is TGTGCCAGCAGTGAATGGCAGGATAATTCACCCCTCCACTTT. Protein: CASSEWQDNSPLHF.